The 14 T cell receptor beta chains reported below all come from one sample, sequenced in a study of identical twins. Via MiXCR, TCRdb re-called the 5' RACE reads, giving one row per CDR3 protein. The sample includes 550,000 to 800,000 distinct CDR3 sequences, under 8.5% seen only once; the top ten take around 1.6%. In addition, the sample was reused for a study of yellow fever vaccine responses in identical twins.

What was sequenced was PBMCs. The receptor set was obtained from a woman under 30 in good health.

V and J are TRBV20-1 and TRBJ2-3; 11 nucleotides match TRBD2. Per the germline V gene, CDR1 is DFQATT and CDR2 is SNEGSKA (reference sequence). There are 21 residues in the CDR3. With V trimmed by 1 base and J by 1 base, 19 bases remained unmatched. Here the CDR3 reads CSARVLAGDPGFKSGTDTQYF. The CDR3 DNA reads TGCAGTGCTAGAGTACTAGCGGGAGACCCCGGATTTAAGTCAGGCACAGATACGCAGTATTTT.

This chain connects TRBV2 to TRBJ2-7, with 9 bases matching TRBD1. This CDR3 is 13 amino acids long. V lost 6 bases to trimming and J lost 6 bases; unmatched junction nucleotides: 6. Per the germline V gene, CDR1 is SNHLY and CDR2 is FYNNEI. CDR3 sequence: CASRGQGEGEQYF. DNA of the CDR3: TGTGCCAGCAGGGGACAGGGAGAAGGCGAGCAGTACTTC. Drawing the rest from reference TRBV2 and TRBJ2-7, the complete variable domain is EPEVTQTPSHQVTQMGQEVILRCVPISNHLYFYWYRQILGQKVEFLVSFYNNEISEKSEIFDDQFSVERPDGSNFTLKIRSTKLEDSAMYFCASRGQGEGEQYFGPGTRLTVT.

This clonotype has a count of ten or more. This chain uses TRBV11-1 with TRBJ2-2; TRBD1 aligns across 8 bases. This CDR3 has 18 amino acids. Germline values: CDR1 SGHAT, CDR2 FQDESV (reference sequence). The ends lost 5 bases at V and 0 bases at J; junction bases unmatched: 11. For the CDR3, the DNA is TGTGCCAGCAGCCCCTGGCCTGGACAGGGCGCGAACACCGGGGAGCTGTTTTTT. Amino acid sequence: CASSPWPGQGANTGELFF.

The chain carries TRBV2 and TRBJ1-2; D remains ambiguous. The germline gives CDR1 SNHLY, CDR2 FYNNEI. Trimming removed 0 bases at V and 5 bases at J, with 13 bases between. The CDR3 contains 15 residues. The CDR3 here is CASSEALVGRYGYTF. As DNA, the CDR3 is TGTGCCAGCAGTGAAGCCTTGGTTGGTAGATATGGCTACACCTTC.

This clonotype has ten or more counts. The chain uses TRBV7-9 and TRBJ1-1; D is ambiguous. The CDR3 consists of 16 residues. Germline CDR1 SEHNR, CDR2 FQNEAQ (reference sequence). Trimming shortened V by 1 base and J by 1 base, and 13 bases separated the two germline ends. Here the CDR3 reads CASSLEGASKNTEAFF. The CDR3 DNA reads TGTGCCAGCAGCTTAGAGGGAGCGTCTAAGAACACTGAAGCTTTCTTT.

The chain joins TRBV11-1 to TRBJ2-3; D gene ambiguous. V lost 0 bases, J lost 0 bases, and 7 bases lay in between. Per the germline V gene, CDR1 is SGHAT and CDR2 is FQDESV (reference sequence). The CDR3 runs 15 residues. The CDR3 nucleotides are TGTGCCAGCAGCTTAGCGGACCGAAGCACAGATACGCAGTATTTT. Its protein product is CASSLADRSTDTQYF.

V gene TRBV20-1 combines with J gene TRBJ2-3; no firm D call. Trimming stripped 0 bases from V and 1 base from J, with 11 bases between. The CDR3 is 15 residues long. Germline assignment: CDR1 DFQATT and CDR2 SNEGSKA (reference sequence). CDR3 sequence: CSARDSSLGTDTQYF. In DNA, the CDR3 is TGCAGTGCTAGAGATTCCTCCCTCGGCACAGATACGCAGTATTTT.

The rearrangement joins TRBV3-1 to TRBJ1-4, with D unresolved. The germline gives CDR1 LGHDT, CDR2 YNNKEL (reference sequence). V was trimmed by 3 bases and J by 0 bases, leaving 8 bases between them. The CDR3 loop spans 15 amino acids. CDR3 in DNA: TGTGCCAGCAGCCATGGTCCTTCAACTAATGAAAAACTGTTTTTT. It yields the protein CASSHGPSTNEKLFF. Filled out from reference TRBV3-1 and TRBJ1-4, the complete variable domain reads DTAVSQTPKYLVTQMGNDKSIKCEQNLGHDTMYWYKQDSKKFLKIMFSYNNKELIINETVPNRFSPKSPDKAHLNLHINSLELGDSAVYFCASSHGPSTNEKLFFGSGTQLSVL.

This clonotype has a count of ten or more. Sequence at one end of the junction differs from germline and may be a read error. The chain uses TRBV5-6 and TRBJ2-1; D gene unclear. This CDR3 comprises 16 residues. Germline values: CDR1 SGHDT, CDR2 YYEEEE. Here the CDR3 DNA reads TGTGCCAGCACCTTGGGCTTTGGAGTCCGGTACAATGAGCAGTTCTTC. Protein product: CASTLGFGVRYNEQFF. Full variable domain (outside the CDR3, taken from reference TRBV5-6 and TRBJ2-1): DAGVTQSPTHLIKTRGQQVTLRCSPKSGHDTVSWYQQALGQGPQFIFQYYEEEERQRGNFPDRFSGHQFPNYSSELNVNALLLGDSALYLCASTLGFGVRYNEQFFGPGTRLTVL.

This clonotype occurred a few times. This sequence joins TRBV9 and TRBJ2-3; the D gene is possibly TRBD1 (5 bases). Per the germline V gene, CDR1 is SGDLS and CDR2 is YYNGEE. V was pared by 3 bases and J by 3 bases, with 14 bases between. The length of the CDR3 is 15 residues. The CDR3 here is CASSDQGVRTDTQYF. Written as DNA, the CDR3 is TGTGCCAGCAGCGATCAAGGGGTAAGAACAGATACGCAGTATTTT.

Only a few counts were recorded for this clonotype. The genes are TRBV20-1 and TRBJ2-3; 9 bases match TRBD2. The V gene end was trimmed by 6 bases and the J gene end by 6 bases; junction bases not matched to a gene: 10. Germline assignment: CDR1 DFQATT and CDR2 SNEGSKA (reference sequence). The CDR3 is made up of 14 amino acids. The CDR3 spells CSAVVRGGLDTQYF. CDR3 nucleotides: TGCAGTGCCGTCGTGCGGGGGGGCTTGGATACGCAGTATTTT.

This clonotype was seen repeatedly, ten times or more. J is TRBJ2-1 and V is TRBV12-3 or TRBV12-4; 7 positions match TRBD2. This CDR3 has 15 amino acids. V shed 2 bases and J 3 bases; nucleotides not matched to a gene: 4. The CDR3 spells CASSLRSSGYNEQFF. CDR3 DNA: TGTGCCAGCAGTTTACGGTCTAGCGGCTACAATGAGCAGTTCTTC.

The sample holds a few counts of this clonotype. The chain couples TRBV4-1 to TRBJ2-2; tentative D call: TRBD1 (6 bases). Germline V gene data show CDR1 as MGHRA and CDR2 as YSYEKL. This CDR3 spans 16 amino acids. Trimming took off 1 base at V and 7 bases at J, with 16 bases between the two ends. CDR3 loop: CASSQAGGGWGGELFF. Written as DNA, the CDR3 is TGCGCCAGCAGCCAAGCGGGTGGGGGCTGGGGCGGGGAGCTGTTTTTT.

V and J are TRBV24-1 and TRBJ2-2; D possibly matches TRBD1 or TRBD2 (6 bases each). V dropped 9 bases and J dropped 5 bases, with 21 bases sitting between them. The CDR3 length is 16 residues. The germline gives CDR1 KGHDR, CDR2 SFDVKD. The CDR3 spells CATRGRGAPETGELFF. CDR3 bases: TGTGCCACCCGGGGAAGGGGGGCGCCTGAAACCGGGGAGCTGTTTTTT.